This T cell receptor (beta chain) is drawn from a study of T cell repertoires in cytomegalovirus infection. Overall study context: Based on public TCR beta signatures, there were indications of CMV infection and of a matching HLA type. Findings and limits, study-wide: There were HLA-C-restricted CMV-specific TCR beta clonotypes dominating the ex vivo response.

Germline assignment: CDR1 MNHEY and CDR2 SMNVEV (reference sequence). The CDR3 length is 17 residues. The V segment lost 5 bases and the J segment 0 bases; nucleotides outside the gene matches: 11. TCRdb used MiXCR to reprocess the reads, holding one entry per CDR3 protein. The table records almost 550,000 distinct CDR3 sequences, about 17% of them present only once. This clonotype was seen repeatedly, ten times or more. Antigen unknown. This sequence joins TRBV27 and TRBJ1-1; 8 bases are shared with TRBD1. Input material: CD8+ T cells from PBMCs. This receptor was taken from a human donor in good health (CMV status not recorded). Some clones in this sample may be carry-over from other donors' samples. In DNA, the CDR3 is TGTGCCAGCAGTCATTACTTCAGGGGGCGGGTGAACACTGAAGCTTTCTTT. Translated, it gives CASSHYFRGRVNTEAFF.